Included here is one T cell receptor beta chain sequence, with context. Clones were read by immunoSEQ multiplex PCR, and TCRdb kept only the in-frame ones, dropping some. The table lists about half a million clones, 89% of them singletons, with approximately 0.9% in the top ten. The sample comes from a study of blood T cell repertoires in COVID-19. The trim removed 6 bases at V and 8 bases at J, leaving 7 bases unmatched. The length of the CDR3 is 14 residues. Germline CDR1 and CDR2: SNHLY and FYNNEI. The receptor comes from a man aged 18-30 years with COVID-19, enrolled during active disease. The rearrangement uses TRBV2 and TRBJ1-6, with 7 bases matching TRBD1. The sequencing sample was made of peripheral blood. CDR3 residues: CASRPTGRDSPLHF. The CDR3 DNA is TGTGCCAGCAGACCGACAGGGCGCGATTCACCCCTCCACTTT.